This TCR beta chain came from a study of OX40 agonist ivuxolimab in advanced cancers. Generated by immunoSEQ multiplex PCR, the TCRdb table keeps only in-frame clones and is missing some. In the table there are 55,000 to 85,000 clones, more than 75% of which are singletons. Comment on this clone: Antigen unknown.

General study findings and limits: In CD8+ T cells, expanded clones were on average more numerous than in CD4+.

The CDR3 length is 20 residues. Germline V gene lookup returns CDR1 MGHRA and CDR2 YSYEKL. V trimming: 6 bases; J trimming: 10 bases; junction bases outside the gene matches: 26. The sequencing here drew on CD4+ or CD8+ T cells sorted from blood, taken in a trial of the OX40 agonist ivuxolimab. This clonotype originated in an adult with an advanced solid tumor such as melanoma, head and neck, liver or kidney cancer. This chain uses TRBV4-1 with TRBJ1-4, with 10 positions matching TRBD1. CDR3 protein: CASSRPFRDRGTKEFGKLFF. In DNA, the CDR3 is TGCGCCAGCAGTCGTCCGTTCCGGGACAGGGGTACTAAAGAGTTTGGAAAACTGTTTTTT.